This note documents a single TCR beta chain sequence. The sample originates from a study of cytomegalovirus exposure and HLA in healthy donors. Amplification used 60 Vbeta primers and 13 Jbeta primers. Data came from immunoSEQ multiplex PCR; TCRdb stores just in-frame clones and leaves some out. Of around 140,000 clones in the sample, roughly three quarters were seen once. The clonotype originates from a woman between 40 and 55 years old in good health and CMV-seronegative. The sequencing sample was made of PBMCs.

The CDR3 nucleotides are TGTGCCAGCAGCGACAGGGATTCTGGGGGCAAAGCTTTCTTT. Translating gives CASSDRDSGGKAFF. The V gene is TRBV9, the J gene TRBJ1-1; a possible D gene is TRBD1 (6 bases). Trimming took 3 bases from V and 9 from J, leaving 18 bases between them. In germline, CDR1 is SGDLS, CDR2 YYNGEE. This CDR3 has 14 amino acids.